These 21 T cell receptor beta chains share one sample of origin, sequenced in a study of cytomegalovirus exposure and HLA in healthy donors. This PCR relied on a set of 60 Vbeta primers and 13 Jbeta primers. Data came from immunoSEQ multiplex PCR; TCRdb stores just in-frame clones and leaves some out. The sample's table shows around 190,000 clones. Sequencing was carried out using PBMCs. The receptors here all came from a woman aged 30 to 39 in good health and CMV-seropositive.

This sequence joins TRBV6-5 and TRBJ1-2; tentative D call: TRBD1 (6 bases). In germline, CDR1 is MNHEY, CDR2 SVGAGI. There are 15 residues in the CDR3. Trimming pared 0 bases from V and 6 bases from J, leaving 14 bases between. The CDR3 spells CASSYSRGGSDGYTF. CDR3 nucleotides: TGTGCCAGCAGTTACTCACGAGGGGGTTCTGATGGCTACACCTTC.

V usage is TRBV6-6 and J usage is TRBJ2-7, with D maybe TRBD2 (5 bases). Germline values: CDR1 MNHNY, CDR2 SVGAGI (reference sequence). This CDR3 has 15 amino acids. The germline V and J ends were trimmed by 2 bases and 6 bases, with 17 bases remaining between them. The chain's CDR3 is CASSYRAGGSGEQYF. The CDR3 region has the DNA TGTGCCAGCAGTTACCGGGCAGGAGGCTCCGGCGAGCAGTACTTC.

DNA of the CDR3: TGCGCCAGCAGCTCTGAGCCCGGACAGGGCTCCGGCACAGATACGCAGTATTTT. Translating gives CASSSEPGQGSGTDTQYF. The chain uses TRBV10-1 and TRBJ2-3, with 8 bases lining up with TRBD1. The CDR3 is 18 residues long. The germline V gene encodes CDR1 WNHNN and CDR2 SYGVQD (reference sequence). Losses at the gene ends were 6 bases for V and 1 base for J; bases not matched to a gene: 15.

The rearrangement links TRBV23-1 to TRBJ2-7, with 9 bases fitting TRBD1. TRBV23-1 is marked as an open reading frame, function uncertain. V dropped 3 bases and J dropped 5; count of bases not matched to a gene: 8. CDR3 length: 15 amino acids. In DNA form, the CDR3 reads TGCGCCAGCAGTCAGTACACAGGGGGCGAGAACGAGCAGTACTTC. Protein product: CASSQYTGGENEQYF.

The chain couples TRBV9 to TRBJ2-7; 9 nucleotides match TRBD1. This CDR3 region has 14 residues. The junction had 3 bases not matched to a gene; V was cut back by 4 bases and J by 1 base. CDR1 and CDR2 from the germline V gene are SGDLS and YYNGEE. The CDR3 reads CASSPGTGSYEQYF. For the CDR3, the DNA is TGTGCCAGCAGCCCCGGGACAGGGTCCTACGAGCAGTACTTC.

V and J are TRBV4-1 and TRBJ2-2; 10 bases align to TRBD1. There are 16 residues in the CDR3. J gave up 6 bases and V 5 bases, and 9 bases lay outside the gene matches. The germline CDR1 and CDR2 sequences are MGHRA and YSYEKL. This chain's CDR3 is CASSSPPGQGPGELFF. Here the CDR3 DNA reads TGCGCCAGCAGCTCCCCTCCGGGACAGGGGCCCGGGGAGCTGTTTTTT.

The chain recombines TRBV19 with TRBJ2-5, with D tentatively TRBD2 (6 bases). CDR1 and CDR2 (germline): LNHDA, SQIVND (reference sequence). This CDR3 spans 14 amino acids. V lost 4 bases, J lost 5 bases, and 14 bases lay in between. The CDR3 region has the DNA TGTGCCAGTAGTACCCGGCGGGGTGCCGAGACCCAGTACTTC. This translates into CASSTRRGAETQYF.

J is TRBJ2-7 and V is TRBV18, with 8 bases lining up with TRBD2. Germline assignment: CDR1 KGHSH and CDR2 LQKENI. This CDR3 region has 16 residues. Losses at the gene ends were 3 bases for V and 0 bases for J; bases not matched to a gene: 7. CDR3 region: CASSPGSGGLSYEQYF. DNA of the CDR3: TGTGCCAGCTCACCGGGGAGCGGGGGTCTCTCCTACGAGCAGTACTTC.

The gene calls are TRBV5-1 and TRBJ2-3, with TRBD2 matching 9 bases. Germline V gene lookup returns CDR1 SGHRS and CDR2 YFSETQ. The V and J ends lost 1 base and 0 bases, in that order; junction bases with no gene match: 6. The CDR3 sequence is 17 residues long. DNA for the CDR3: TGCGCCAGCAGCTTGAGGGCTAGCGGGACTAGCACAGATACGCAGTATTTT. This translates into CASSLRASGTSTDTQYF.

This chain joins TRBV5-1 and TRBJ1-2, with D hard to call. The CDR3 contains 13 residues. The germline V gene encodes CDR1 SGHRS and CDR2 YFSETQ. V was shortened by 4 bases and J by 3 bases, with 10 bases between the two germline ends. The DNA for the CDR3 is TGCGCCAGCAGCCTCGGGAATGACTATGGCTACACCTTC. It translates to CASSLGNDYGYTF.

The chain couples TRBV18 to TRBJ1-5; D uncertain. In germline, CDR1 is KGHSH, CDR2 LQKENI. Trimming took off 5 bases at V and 5 bases at J, with 13 bases between the two ends. The CDR3 contains 14 residues. The CDR3 DNA is TGTGCCAGCTCAACGAGCGCGCCGCATCAGCCCCAGCATTTT. Its protein product is CASSTSAPHQPQHF.

The chain couples TRBV6-5 to TRBJ1-3, with D perhaps matching TRBD1 (5 bases). Trimming pared 6 bases from V and 3 bases from J, leaving 15 bases between. CDR3 length: 15 residues. CDR1 and CDR2 from the germline V gene are MNHEY and SVGAGI. In nucleotides, the CDR3 is TGTGCCAGCAGCCCTCACAGGACGGATGGAAACACCATATATTTT. Its translation is CASSPHRTDGNTIYF.

The rearrangement uses TRBV5-1 and TRBJ1-3; D is ambiguous. V lost 5 bases and J 0 bases, leaving 9 bases between the germline ends. This CDR3 contains 14 residues. Germline V gene sequence: CDR1 SGHRS, CDR2 YFSETQ. Written as DNA, the CDR3 is TGCGCCAGCAGGGAGGTAGTCTCTGGAAACACCATATATTTT. Residues: CASREVVSGNTIYF.

This chain joins TRBV6-6 and TRBJ1-6, with 10 positions matching TRBD1. Germline V gives CDR1 MNHNY, CDR2 SVGAGI (reference sequence). This CDR3 contains 14 residues. The ends lost 4 bases at V and 10 bases at J; junction bases unmatched: 4. CDR3 sequence reads: CASSSTGGSSPLHF. CDR3 coding DNA: TGTGCCAGCAGTTCGACAGGGGGCAGCTCACCCCTCCACTTT.

This chain connects TRBV28 to TRBJ2-5; the match to TRBD2 covers 9 bases. After removal of 8 bases from V and 5 bases from J, the junction contained 12 bases not matched to a gene. The CDR3 spans 15 residues. CDR1 and CDR2 from the germline V gene are MDHEN and SYDVKM. CDR3 region: CASGPSGRPGETQYF. CDR3 DNA sequence: TGTGCCAGCGGGCCGAGCGGGAGGCCGGGGGAGACCCAGTACTTC. The entire variable domain, with the rest obtained from reference TRBV28 and TRBJ2-5, is as follows: DVKVTQSSRYLVKRTGEKVFLECVQDMDHENMFWYRQDPGLGLRLIYFSYDVKMKEKGDIPEGYSVSREKKERFSLILESASTNQTSMYLCASGPSGRPGETQYFGPGTRLLVL.

The chain is built from TRBV5-1 and TRBJ1-1, with a weak D call TRBD1 (5 bases). Deletions cut 4 bases from V and 1 base from J, with 17 bases between. There are 16 residues in the CDR3. Germline loops: CDR1 SGHRS, CDR2 YFSETQ. CDR3 bases: TGCGCCAGCAGCCTTCGGGCAGGGATCCCGAACACTGAAGCTTTCTTT. Residues: CASSLRAGIPNTEAFF.

J is TRBJ2-5 and V is TRBV29-1, with TRBD1 as a possible D gene (5 bases). This CDR3 spans 13 amino acids. V lost 3 bases to trimming and J lost 7 bases, with 15 bases between them. Germline V lookup: CDR1 SQVTM, CDR2 ANQGSEA. CDR3 sequence: CSVEGRWGLTQYF. In DNA form, the CDR3 reads TGCAGCGTTGAGGGCCGGTGGGGCTTGACCCAGTACTTC. The entire variable domain, with the rest obtained from reference TRBV29-1 and TRBJ2-5, is as follows: SAVISQKPSRDICQRGTSLTIQCQVDSQVTMMFWYRQQPGQSLTLIATANQGSEATYESGFVIDKFPISRPNLTFSTLTVSNMSPEDSSIYLCSVEGRWGLTQYFGPGTRLLVL.

The chain links TRBV18 to TRBJ1-1; D gene uncertain. The V end lost 2 bases, the J end lost 7 bases, and 17 bases lay between the germline ends. Germline loops: CDR1 KGHSH, CDR2 LQKENI. CDR3 length: 15 amino acids. The CDR3 nucleotides read TGTGCCAGCTCACCAACGGCAGGCCGTATGGGTGAAGCTTTCTTT. Translated, it gives CASSPTAGRMGEAFF.

The chain combines TRBV30 with TRBJ1-5; D gene ambiguous. CDR1 is GTSNPN, CDR2 SVGIG, per germline (reference sequence). This CDR3 region has 16 residues. V dropped 2 bases and J dropped 5 bases, with 19 bases sitting between them. The CDR3 loop is CAWSSRLPGQHQPQHF. In nucleotides, the CDR3 is TGTGCCTGGAGTTCCCGCCTCCCAGGCCAGCATCAGCCCCAGCATTTT.

The chain carries TRBV7-8 and TRBJ1-2; unclear D gene. The germline V gene has CDR1 SGHVS and CDR2 FQNEAQ. V was clipped by 1 base and J by 7 bases, with 19 bases between them. The CDR3 consists of 16 residues. DNA for the CDR3: TGTGCCAGCAGCTTAGGCGGGCCCCAACTAGCAACTGGCTACACCTTC. It is translated as CASSLGGPQLATGYTF.

The V gene is TRBV6-5, the J gene TRBJ1-2; D is perhaps TRBD1 (5 bases). CDR1 is MNHEY, CDR2 SVGAGI, per germline. Trimming removed 3 bases from V and 5 bases from J, with 10 bases in between. The length of the CDR3 is 13 residues. The CDR3 DNA reads TGTGCCAGCAGTTATCGGGGGTTGTATGGCTACACCTTC. It is translated as CASSYRGLYGYTF.